A selection of T cell receptor beta chains follows, all from one sample in a study of glioma-infiltrating T cells after dendritic cell vaccination. Using immunoSEQ multiplex PCR, the repertoire was profiled, and TCRdb retains in-frame clones only, with some absent. The sample includes 80,000 to 100,000 clones, roughly three quarters of them seen just once. The source material was blood, sampled before dendritic cell vaccination. Receptors were obtained from a human donor with glioblastoma. Each CDR3 is given with its conserved first and last residue. D genes are given only for firm matches. The size of a clone is reported for some rows only, either as once, few or many, or as a class for expanded clones.

v_call: TRBV19
d_call: -
clone_size: -
j_call: TRBJ2-5
cdr3_aa: CAVGGADRETQYF
cdr3_nt: TGTGCTGTTGGGGGGGCAGATAGAGAGACCCAGTACTTC

v_call: TRBV2
d_call: TRBD1
clone_size: few
j_call: TRBJ1-3
cdr3_aa: CASSRTGAGNTIYF
cdr3_nt: TGTGCCAGCAGCCGGACAGGGGCTGGAAACACCATATATTTT

v_call: TRBV5-6
d_call: TRBD1
clone_size: -
j_call: TRBJ1-1
cdr3_aa: CASSFRTGLSSTEAFF
cdr3_nt: TGTGCCAGCAGCTTCCGGACAGGGCTATCTAGCACTGAAGCTTTCTTT

v_call: TRBV19
d_call: -
clone_size: -
j_call: TRBJ1-2
cdr3_aa: CASSIDHDGGIYGYTF
cdr3_nt: TGTGCCAGTAGTATAGATCATGACGGGGGGATCTATGGCTACACCTTC

v_call: TRBV28
d_call: -
clone_size: -
j_call: TRBJ1-2
cdr3_aa: CASWRGLRSYGYTF
cdr3_nt: TGTGCCAGCTGGAGAGGGCTCCGGAGCTATGGCTACACCTTC

v_call: TRBV2
d_call: TRBD1
clone_size: -
j_call: TRBJ2-1
cdr3_aa: CASSEPRTPGQRYNEQFF
cdr3_nt: TGTGCCAGCAGTGAACCCCGGACACCGGGACAGAGATACAATGAGCAGTTCTTC

v_call: TRBV14
d_call: -
clone_size: -
j_call: TRBJ2-5
cdr3_aa: CASSQGNSQETQYF
cdr3_nt: TGTGCCAGCAGCCAAGGGAACAGTCAAGAGACCCAGTACTTC

v_call: TRBV10-3
d_call: TRBD2
clone_size: few
j_call: TRBJ2-7
cdr3_aa: CAISETRPAGVFVYEQYF
cdr3_nt: TGTGCCATCAGTGAGACCCGGCCTGCGGGAGTGTTTGTCTACGAGCAGTACTTC

v_call: TRBV6-5
d_call: -
clone_size: -
j_call: TRBJ2-7
cdr3_aa: CASARGRTLGYEQYF
cdr3_nt: TGTGCCAGCGCCCGAGGGAGGACCTTGGGCTACGAGCAGTACTTC

v_call: TRBV6-1
d_call: TRBD2
clone_size: once
j_call: TRBJ2-1
cdr3_aa: CASSGQAGGRYNEQFF
cdr3_nt: TGTGCCAGCAGTGGACAAGCGGGGGGGCGTTACAATGAGCAGTTCTTC

v_call: TRBV7-8
d_call: -
clone_size: -
j_call: TRBJ2-1
cdr3_aa: CASSKWTEGEQFF
cdr3_nt: TGTGCCAGCAGCAAATGGACAGAAGGTGAGCAGTTCTTC

v_call: TRBV6-5
d_call: -
clone_size: once
j_call: TRBJ1-2
cdr3_aa: CASSYTHTQILYGYTF
cdr3_nt: TGTGCCAGCAGTTATACGCACACACAGATCCTATATGGCTACACCTTC

v_call: TRBV27
d_call: TRBD1
clone_size: -
j_call: TRBJ1-2
cdr3_aa: CASSSFRTGPNYGYTF
cdr3_nt: TGTGCCAGCAGTTCCTTCCGGACAGGGCCTAACTATGGCTACACCTTC

v_call: TRBV5-1
d_call: TRBD1
clone_size: -
j_call: TRBJ1-2
cdr3_aa: CASSGSTGGAGYGYTF
cdr3_nt: TGCGCCAGCAGCGGATCCACAGGGGGCGCGGGCTATGGCTACACCTTC

v_call: TRBV7-9
d_call: -
clone_size: -
j_call: TRBJ1-1
cdr3_aa: CASSFWSDTEAFF
cdr3_nt: TGTGCCAGCAGCTTTTGGTCGGACACTGAAGCTTTCTTT

v_call: TRBV5-1
d_call: -
clone_size: -
j_call: TRBJ2-3
cdr3_aa: CASSSGLNTDTQYF
cdr3_nt: TGCGCCAGCAGCTCCGGACTTAACACAGATACGCAGTATTTT

v_call: TRBV2
d_call: TRBD1
clone_size: -
j_call: TRBJ2-7
cdr3_aa: CASRITGGGYEQYF
cdr3_nt: TGTGCCAGCAGGATTACAGGGGGCGGGTACGAGCAGTACTTC

v_call: TRBV5-6
d_call: TRBD1
clone_size: -
j_call: TRBJ1-6
cdr3_aa: CASSSRTGRPNSPLHF
cdr3_nt: TGTGCCAGCAGTTCTCGGACAGGACGACCTAATTCACCCCTCCACTTT

v_call: TRBV7-9
d_call: TRBD2
clone_size: -
j_call: TRBJ2-3
cdr3_aa: CASSSTSGRTDTQYF
cdr3_nt: TGTGCCAGCAGCTCCACTAGCGGGAGGACGGATACGCAGTATTTT

v_call: TRBV6-1
d_call: -
clone_size: few
j_call: TRBJ1-5
cdr3_aa: CASSETAKNNQPQHF
cdr3_nt: TGTGCCAGCAGTGAAACAGCCAAAAACAATCAGCCCCAGCATTTT

v_call: TRBV28
d_call: -
clone_size: -
j_call: TRBJ2-4
cdr3_aa: CASIGGDVAKNIQYF
cdr3_nt: TGTGCCAGCATCGGGGGTGATGTGGCCAAAAACATTCAGTACTTC

v_call: TRBV7-9
d_call: -
clone_size: -
j_call: TRBJ2-3
cdr3_aa: CASSPHQDYRTDTQYF
cdr3_nt: TGTGCCAGCAGCCCCCACCAGGACTACCGCACAGATACGCAGTATTTT

v_call: TRBV30
d_call: TRBD2
clone_size: few
j_call: TRBJ2-5
cdr3_aa: CAWTGGGETQYF
cdr3_nt: TGTGCCTGGACCGGGGGGGGAGAGACCCAGTACTTC

v_call: TRBV19
d_call: TRBD1
clone_size: -
j_call: TRBJ1-1
cdr3_aa: CASSLQGVLGTFF
cdr3_nt: TGTGCCAGTAGCCTTCAGGGGGTTTTAGGAACTTTCTTT

v_call: TRBV7-3
d_call: TRBD2
clone_size: -
j_call: TRBJ2-1
cdr3_aa: CASSLGGSQFF
cdr3_nt: TGTGCCAGCAGCCTCGGGGGGTCGCAGTTCTTC

v_call: TRBV7-8
d_call: -
clone_size: few
j_call: TRBJ1-4
cdr3_aa: CASSYLRALGEKLFF
cdr3_nt: TGTGCCAGCAGCTACCTCAGGGCCCTGGGGGAAAAACTGTTTTTT

v_call: TRBV27
d_call: -
clone_size: -
j_call: TRBJ2-3
cdr3_aa: CASSRLGPNTDTQYF
cdr3_nt: TGTGCCAGCAGTCGCCTTGGCCCCAACACAGATACGCAGTATTTT

v_call: TRBV2
d_call: -
clone_size: -
j_call: TRBJ2-1
cdr3_aa: CASSSGVSYNEQFF
cdr3_nt: TGTGCCAGCAGTTCAGGGGTATCCTACAATGAGCAGTTCTTC

v_call: TRBV20-1
d_call: TRBD1
clone_size: -
j_call: TRBJ1-2
cdr3_aa: CSAMTGNGYTF
cdr3_nt: TGCAGTGCGATGACAGGGAATGGCTACACCTTC

v_call: TRBV30
d_call: TRBD1
clone_size: -
j_call: TRBJ2-1
cdr3_aa: CAWSLRTGGGDEQFF
cdr3_nt: TGTGCCTGGAGTTTAAGGACAGGGGGCGGGGATGAGCAGTTCTTC

v_call: TRBV19
d_call: TRBD1
clone_size: once
j_call: TRBJ2-1
cdr3_aa: CASHSGGLPYNEQFF
cdr3_nt: TGTGCCAGCCATTCAGGGGGCCTACCTTACAATGAGCAGTTCTTC

v_call: TRBV9
d_call: TRBD2
clone_size: -
j_call: TRBJ2-3
cdr3_aa: CASSAGLAGGADTQYF
cdr3_nt: TGTGCCAGCAGCGCGGGACTAGCGGGAGGGGCAGATACGCAGTATTTT

v_call: TRBV9
d_call: -
clone_size: -
j_call: TRBJ2-5
cdr3_aa: CASRRDNIQETQYF
cdr3_nt: TGTGCCAGCAGACGGGACAACATCCAAGAGACCCAGTACTTC

v_call: TRBV19
d_call: -
clone_size: -
j_call: TRBJ1-2
cdr3_aa: CASRPDRGPYLNYGYTF
cdr3_nt: TGTGCCAGTAGGCCAGATCGCGGGCCCTATCTTAACTATGGCTACACCTTC

v_call: TRBV27
d_call: -
clone_size: -
j_call: TRBJ1-6
cdr3_aa: CASSPYYNSPLHF
cdr3_nt: TGTGCCAGCAGTCCCTACTATAATTCACCCCTCCACTTT

v_call: TRBV11-2
d_call: TRBD2
clone_size: -
j_call: TRBJ2-7
cdr3_aa: CASSLGSGGISYEQYF
cdr3_nt: TGTGCCAGCAGCTTAGGTAGCGGGGGGATCTCCTACGAGCAGTACTTC

v_call: TRBV10-2
d_call: TRBD1
clone_size: -
j_call: TRBJ1-1
cdr3_aa: CASRGQGGTEAFF
cdr3_nt: TGCGCCAGCAGGGGACAGGGGGGAACTGAAGCTTTCTTT

v_call: TRBV28
d_call: -
clone_size: -
j_call: TRBJ2-7
cdr3_aa: CASSPRDYEQYF
cdr3_nt: TGTGCCAGCAGCCCCCGGGACTACGAGCAGTACTTC

v_call: TRBV7-9
d_call: -
clone_size: -
j_call: TRBJ1-3
cdr3_aa: CASSLSRPRGMRSGNTIYF
cdr3_nt: TGTGCCAGCAGCTTAAGTCGTCCCCGGGGGATGAGGTCTGGAAACACCATATATTTT

v_call: TRBV18
d_call: -
clone_size: -
j_call: TRBJ2-3
cdr3_aa: CASSPPSTDTQYF
cdr3_nt: TGTGCCAGCTCACCTCCTAGCACAGATACGCAGTATTTT

v_call: TRBV2
d_call: TRBD2
clone_size: -
j_call: TRBJ2-2
cdr3_aa: CASSEQGLSGELFF
cdr3_nt: TGTGCCAGCAGTGAACAGGGACTATCCGGGGAGCTGTTTTTT

v_call: TRBV4-1
d_call: TRBD2
clone_size: -
j_call: TRBJ2-7
cdr3_aa: CASSQVLLGGRPTRPPFNGQYF
cdr3_nt: TGCGCCAGCAGCCAAGTCCTGTTAGGCGGGAGGCCCACAAGGCCCCCCTTCAACGGGCAGTACTTC

v_call: TRBV10-3
d_call: -
clone_size: -
j_call: TRBJ2-3
cdr3_aa: CAIPSTDTQYF
cdr3_nt: TGTGCCATCCCCTCCACAGATACGCAGTATTTT

v_call: TRBV6-6
d_call: -
clone_size: -
j_call: TRBJ1-1
cdr3_aa: CASSTLGRGNTEAFF
cdr3_nt: TGTGCCAGCAGTACGCTCGGACGGGGAAACACTGAAGCTTTCTTT

v_call: TRBV5-4
d_call: -
clone_size: -
j_call: TRBJ2-1
cdr3_aa: CASSHPTNNEQFF
cdr3_nt: TGTGCCAGCAGCCATCCGACTAACAATGAGCAGTTCTTC

v_call: TRBV7-2
d_call: -
clone_size: -
j_call: TRBJ2-7
cdr3_aa: CASSRTAYEQYF
cdr3_nt: TGTGCCAGCAGCCGGACAGCCTACGAGCAGTACTTC

v_call: TRBV5-4
d_call: TRBD1
clone_size: -
j_call: TRBJ1-1
cdr3_aa: CASSRQPGQGNTEAFF
cdr3_nt: TGTGCCAGCAGCCGGCAACCGGGACAGGGAAACACTGAAGCTTTCTTT

v_call: TRBV6-1
d_call: -
clone_size: once
j_call: TRBJ2-5
cdr3_aa: CASIGFGETQYF
cdr3_nt: TGTGCCAGTATCGGGTTTGGGGAGACCCAGTACTTC

v_call: TRBV5-1
d_call: TRBD1
clone_size: -
j_call: TRBJ2-1
cdr3_aa: CASSPGTANNEQFF
cdr3_nt: TGCGCCAGCAGCCCCGGGACAGCTAACAATGAGCAGTTCTTC

v_call: TRBV11-3
d_call: TRBD2
clone_size: -
j_call: TRBJ2-5
cdr3_aa: CASSGGGSGETQYF
cdr3_nt: TGTGCCAGCAGCGGCGGCGGGAGTGGAGAGACCCAGTACTTC

v_call: TRBV27
d_call: -
clone_size: -
j_call: TRBJ2-7
cdr3_aa: CASSFSGLGYEQYF
cdr3_nt: TGTGCCAGCAGTTTCTCCGGTCTAGGCTACGAGCAGTACTTC

v_call: TRBV6-4
d_call: -
clone_size: -
j_call: TRBJ1-6
cdr3_aa: CASSAGSYNSPLHF
cdr3_nt: TGTGCCAGCAGTGCCGGGAGCTATAATTCACCCCTCCACTTT

v_call: TRBV19
d_call: TRBD2
clone_size: -
j_call: TRBJ2-7
cdr3_aa: CASRGLAGGEQYF
cdr3_nt: TGTGCCAGTAGGGGACTAGCGGGAGGCGAGCAGTACTTC

v_call: TRBV28
d_call: -
clone_size: -
j_call: TRBJ1-5
cdr3_aa: CASSFNSPPNQPQHF
cdr3_nt: TGTGCCAGCAGTTTCAACAGCCCTCCCAATCAGCCCCAGCATTTT

v_call: TRBV2
d_call: -
clone_size: -
j_call: TRBJ2-7
cdr3_aa: CASSDSFYEQYF
cdr3_nt: TGTGCCAGCAGTGATTCTTTCTACGAGCAGTACTTC